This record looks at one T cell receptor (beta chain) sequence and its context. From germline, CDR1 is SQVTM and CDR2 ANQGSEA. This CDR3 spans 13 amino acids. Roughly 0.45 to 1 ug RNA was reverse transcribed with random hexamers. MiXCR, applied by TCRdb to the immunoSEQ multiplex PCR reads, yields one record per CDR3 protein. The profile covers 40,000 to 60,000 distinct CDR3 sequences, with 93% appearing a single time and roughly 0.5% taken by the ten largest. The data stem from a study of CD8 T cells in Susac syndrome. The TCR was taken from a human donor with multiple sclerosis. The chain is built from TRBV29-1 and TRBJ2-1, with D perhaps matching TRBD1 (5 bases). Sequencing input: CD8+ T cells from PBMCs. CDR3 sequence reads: CSIGASSYNEQFF. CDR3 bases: TGCAGTATTGGGGCGAGCTCCTACAATGAGCAGTTCTTC.